This TCR beta chain was recovered during a study of OX40 agonist ivuxolimab in advanced cancers. Sequenced by immunoSEQ multiplex PCR; TCRdb stores in-frame clones only, minus some. Among some 60,000 clones listed, about 90% were seen once. The CDR3 spans 15 residues. V lost 6 bases and J 10 bases, leaving 21 bases between the germline ends. Germline values: CDR1 MNHEY, CDR2 SVGAGI. The input for sequencing was CD4+ or CD8+ T cells sorted from blood, taken in a trial of the OX40 agonist ivuxolimab. The receptor comes from an adult with an advanced solid tumor such as melanoma, head and neck, liver or kidney cancer. The chain recombines TRBV6-5 with TRBJ1-4; D may be TRBD1 (5 bases). Written as DNA, the CDR3 is TGTGCCAGCAGATTGACCGGGACGGCCGATGGAAAACTGTTTTTT. Residues: CASRLTGTADGKLFF.